This T cell receptor beta chain was recovered during a study of beta chain features in type 1 diabetes. Every bit of the isolated RNA underwent reverse transcription, so sequencing read expressed TCRB transcripts. Only in-frame clones appear in the TCRdb table, and some are missing; sequencing was by immunoSEQ multiplex PCR. This sample has 970,000 or so clones; under 20% occur once, and the top ten carry 0.02% to 0.025%. The CDR3 has 15 amino acids. V gave up 0 bases and J gave up 2 bases; unmatched junction bases: 5. CDR1 and CDR2 (germline): SGDLS, YYNGEE. The rearrangement joins TRBV9 to TRBJ2-7; 7 nucleotides line up with TRBD1. Source material: naive CD4+ T cells from blood. The TCR comes from a woman aged 18-35 years in good health. DNA for the CDR3: TGTGCCAGCAGCGTAGAAGGGGGCAGCACCTACGAGCAGTACTTC. Protein sequence: CASSVEGGSTYEQYF.